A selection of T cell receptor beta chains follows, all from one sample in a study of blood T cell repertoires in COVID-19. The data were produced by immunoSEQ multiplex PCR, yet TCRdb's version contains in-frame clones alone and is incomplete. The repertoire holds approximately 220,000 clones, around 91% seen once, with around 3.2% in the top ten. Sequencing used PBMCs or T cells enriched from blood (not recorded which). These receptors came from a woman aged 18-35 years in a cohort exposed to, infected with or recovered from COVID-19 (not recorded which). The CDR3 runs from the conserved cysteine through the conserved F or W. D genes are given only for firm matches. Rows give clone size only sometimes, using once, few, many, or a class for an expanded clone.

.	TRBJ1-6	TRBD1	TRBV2	CASGRTGTGVGSPLHF	TGTGCCAGCGGACGGACAGGGACCGGGGTCGGTTCACCCCTCCACTTT
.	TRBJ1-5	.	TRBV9	CASSYLRWQPQHF	TGTGCCAGCAGCTACCTACGATGGCAGCCCCAGCATTTT
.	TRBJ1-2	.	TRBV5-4	CASSLGGVGYTF	TGTGCCAGCAGCTTAGGAGGAGTAGGCTACACCTTC
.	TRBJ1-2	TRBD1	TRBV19	CASSTAPGTGYGYTF	TGTGCCAGTAGTACCGCACCCGGGACAGGCTATGGCTACACCTTC
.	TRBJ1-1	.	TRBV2	CASRTTGMNTEAFF	TGTGCCAGCAGAACCACAGGGATGAACACTGAAGCTTTCTTT
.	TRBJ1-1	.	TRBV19	CASSIGRGGEDTEAFF	TGTGCCAGTAGTATTGGGAGGGGGGGCGAAGACACTGAAGCTTTCTTT
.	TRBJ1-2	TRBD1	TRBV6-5	CASSYQWDRDYYGYTF	TGTGCCAGCAGTTACCAATGGGACAGGGATTACTATGGCTACACCTTC
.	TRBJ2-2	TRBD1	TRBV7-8	CASSLTGGTGELFF	TGTGCCAGCAGCTTGACAGGGGGTACCGGGGAGCTGTTTTTT
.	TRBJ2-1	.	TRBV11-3	CASSPGLRENNEQFF	TGTGCCAGCAGCCCGGGACTCCGAGAAAACAATGAGCAGTTCTTC
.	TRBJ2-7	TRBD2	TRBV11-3	CASSSLFSGAYEQYF	TGTGCCAGCAGTTCCCTTTTTAGCGGGGCTTACGAGCAGTACTTC
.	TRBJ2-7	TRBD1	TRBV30	CAWSGDRGSYEQYF	TGTGCCTGGAGTGGGGACAGGGGTTCCTACGAGCAGTACTTC
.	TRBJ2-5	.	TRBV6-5	CASSRTVQETQYF	TGTGCCAGCAGTCGGACAGTTCAAGAGACCCAGTACTTC
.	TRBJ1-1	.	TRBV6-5	CASRKGDGSATEAFF	TGTGCCAGCAGAAAGGGAGACGGGTCGGCCACTGAAGCTTTCTTT
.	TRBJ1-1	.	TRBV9	CASTTGGQDTEAFF	TGTGCCAGCACAACCGGGGGGCAGGACACTGAAGCTTTCTTT
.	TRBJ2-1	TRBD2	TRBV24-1	CATSDLRGGHNEQFF	TGTGCCACCAGTGACCTTCGGGGGGGCCACAATGAGCAGTTCTTC
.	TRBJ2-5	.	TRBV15	CATSRDLGVQETQYF	TGTGCCACCAGCAGAGATCTCGGGGTACAAGAGACCCAGTACTTC
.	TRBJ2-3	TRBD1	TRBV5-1	CASSLDGQGNTQYF	TGCGCCAGCAGCTTGGACGGACAGGGAAATACGCAGTATTTT
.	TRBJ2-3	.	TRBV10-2	CASSGTVTDTQYF	TGCGCCAGCAGTGGGACAGTCACAGATACGCAGTATTTT
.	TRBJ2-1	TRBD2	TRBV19	CASSIRVGLAGNEQFF	TGTGCCAGTAGTATAAGGGTCGGACTAGCGGGTAATGAGCAGTTCTTC
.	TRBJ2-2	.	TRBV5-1	CASSSGRGFGELFF	TGCGCCAGCAGCTCCGGCCGGGGTTTCGGGGAGCTGTTTTTT
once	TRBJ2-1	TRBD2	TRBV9	CASSTWTSGRPFGNEQFF	TGTGCCAGCAGCACCTGGACTAGCGGGAGACCCTTTGGGAATGAGCAGTTCTTC
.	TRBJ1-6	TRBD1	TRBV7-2	CASSLGDPGLQGALHF	TGTGCCAGCAGCTTAGGTGATCCGGGCCTTCAGGGGGCCCTCCACTTT
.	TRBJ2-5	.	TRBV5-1	CASSTRQIQETQYF	TGCGCCAGCAGCACCCGACAGATCCAAGAGACCCAGTACTTC
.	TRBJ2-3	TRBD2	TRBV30	CAWSPGLAGVTDTQYF	TGTGCCTGGAGCCCTGGGTTAGCGGGAGTGACAGATACGCAGTATTTT
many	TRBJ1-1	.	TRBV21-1	CASSLIVRTGLAFF	TGTGCCAGCAGCTTAATAGTAAGAACGGGACTAGCTTTCTTT
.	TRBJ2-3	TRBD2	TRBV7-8	CASSRPGGYTDTQYF	TGTGCCAGCAGCCGCCCGGGGGGATACACAGATACGCAGTATTTT
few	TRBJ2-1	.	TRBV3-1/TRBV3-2	CASSQQGGASEQFF	TGTGCCAGCAGCCAACAAGGAGGGGCTAGTGAGCAGTTCTTC
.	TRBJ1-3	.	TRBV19	CASSTSRRRGALYF	TGTGCCAGTAGTACCTCCCGACGGCGAGGTGCCCTATATTTT
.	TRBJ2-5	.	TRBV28	CASSLPYRALGETQYF	TGTGCCAGCAGTCTCCCGTACAGGGCTCTCGGGGAGACCCAGTACTTC
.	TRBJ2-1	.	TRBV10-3	CAISESTGAGSYNEQFF	TGTGCCATCAGTGAGTCGACTGGGGCTGGCTCCTACAATGAGCAGTTCTTC
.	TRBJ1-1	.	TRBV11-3	CASSPRGENTEAFF	TGTGCCAGCAGCCCCCGGGGGGAGAACACTGAAGCTTTCTTT
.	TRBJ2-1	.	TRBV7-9	CASSQAVVDEQFF	TGTGCCAGCAGCCAAGCGGTTGTGGATGAGCAGTTCTTC
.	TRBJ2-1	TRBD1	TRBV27	CASSQSGTGVVEQFF	TGTGCCAGCAGTCAATCCGGGACAGGAGTAGTCGAGCAGTTCTTC
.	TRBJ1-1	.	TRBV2	CAGERQGNTEAFF	TGTGCCGGCGAACGGCAGGGAAACACTGAAGCTTTCTTT
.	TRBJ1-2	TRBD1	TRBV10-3	CAISSGTGGPGYTF	TGTGCCATCAGTTCCGGGACAGGGGGCCCTGGCTACACCTTC
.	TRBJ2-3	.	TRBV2	CASSGDTQYF	TGTGCCAGCAGCGGAGATACGCAGTATTTT
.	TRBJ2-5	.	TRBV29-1	CSVGVGGQETQYF	TGCAGCGTTGGTGTCGGGGGCCAAGAGACCCAGTACTTC
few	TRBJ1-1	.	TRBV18	CASSPPQSGLNTEAFF	TGTGCCAGCTCACCCCCGCAATCAGGATTGAACACTGAAGCTTTCTTT
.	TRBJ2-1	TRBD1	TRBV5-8	CASSLGQGFEQFF	TGTGCCAGCAGCTTGGGACAGGGGTTTGAGCAGTTCTTC
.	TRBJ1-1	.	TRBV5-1	CASSGGTADTEAFF	TGCGCCAGCAGCGGAGGGACGGCTGACACTGAAGCTTTCTTT
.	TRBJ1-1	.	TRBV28	CASSLGAGTEAFF	TGTGCCAGCAGTTTAGGGGCCGGCACTGAAGCTTTCTTT
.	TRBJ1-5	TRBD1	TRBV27	CASRFSDRGNQPQHF	TGTGCCAGTCGATTCTCCGACAGGGGTAATCAGCCCCAGCATTTT
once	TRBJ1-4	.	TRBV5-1	CASRGYGHNEKLFF	TGCGCCAGTCGCGGGTACGGCCATAATGAAAAACTGTTTTTT
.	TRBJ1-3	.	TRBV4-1	CASSLYVTGSGNTIYF	TGCGCCAGCAGCCTGTACGTAACGGGCTCTGGAAACACCATATATTTT
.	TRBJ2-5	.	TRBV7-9	CASTISGEETQYF	TGTGCCAGCACAATCTCAGGGGAAGAGACCCAGTACTTC
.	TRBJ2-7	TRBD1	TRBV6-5	CASSYATGEEQYF	TGTGCCAGCAGTTACGCCACAGGGGAGGAGCAGTACTTC
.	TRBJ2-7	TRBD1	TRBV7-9	CASSPTGGVTYEQYF	TGTGCCAGCAGCCCCACAGGGGGCGTTACCTACGAGCAGTACTTC
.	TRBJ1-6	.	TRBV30	CAWNGERNSPLHF	TGTGCCTGGAATGGGGAGCGGAATTCACCCCTCCACTTT
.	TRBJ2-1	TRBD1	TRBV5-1	CASSLVGTGGDNEQFF	TGCGCCAGCAGCTTGGTGGGGACAGGGGGGGACAATGAGCAGTTCTTC
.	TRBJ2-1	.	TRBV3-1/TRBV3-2	CASSQAAGLYYEQFF	TGTGCCAGCAGCCAAGCAGCGGGTTTATATTATGAGCAGTTCTTC
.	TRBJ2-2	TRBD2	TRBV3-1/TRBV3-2	CASSGLAGTSPNTGELFF	TGTGCCAGCTCGGGACTAGCGGGGACCAGCCCGAACACCGGGGAGCTGTTTTTT
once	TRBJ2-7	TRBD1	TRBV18	CASSPTGDEQYF	TGTGCCAGCTCCCCCACAGGGGACGAGCAGTACTTC
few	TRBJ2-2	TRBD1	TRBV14	CASSQLGQANTGELFF	TGTGCCAGCAGCCAACTTGGACAGGCGAACACCGGGGAGCTGTTTTTT
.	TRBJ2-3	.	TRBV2	CATSSADTQYF	TGTGCCACCTCTAGCGCAGATACGCAGTATTTT
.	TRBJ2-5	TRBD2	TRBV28	CASSPFSMERGGKETQYF	TGTGCCAGCAGTCCCTTCTCGATGGAGCGGGGGGGCAAAGAGACCCAGTACTTC
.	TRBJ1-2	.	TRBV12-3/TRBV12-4	CASTTTGDGYTF	TGTGCCAGCACCACCACCGGGGATGGCTACACCTTC
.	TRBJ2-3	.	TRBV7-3	CASSLGASSTDTQYF	TGTGCCAGCAGCTTAGGGGCGTCTAGCACAGATACGCAGTATTTT